The 18 T cell receptor beta chains given below trace back to one sample, sequenced in a study of tissue T cells after allogeneic stem cell transplantation. Assay used: immunoSEQ multiplex PCR; TCRdb lists only in-frame clones, some missing. This sample has around 40,000 clones, with 80% to 95% found just once. This specimen consisted of blood, obtained before transplantation. All receptors derive from a woman aged 35 to 70 who later had graft-versus-host disease after an allogeneic stem cell transplant.

This chain connects TRBV3-1 (or the pseudogene TRBV3-2) to TRBJ1-1, with a weak D call TRBD1 (5 bases). Germline lookup yields CDR1 LGHDT and CDR2 YNNKEL (reference sequence). There are 13 residues in the CDR3. Deletions cut 1 base from V and 9 bases from J, with 12 bases between. The CDR3, as DNA: TGTGCCAGCAGCCAAGCTTCCCGACAGCAAGCTTTCTTT. Its translation is CASSQASRQQAFF.

The chain combines TRBV25-1 with TRBJ2-7; TRBD2 aligns across 8 bases. Germline V CDR1 and CDR2: MGHDK, SYGVNS. This CDR3 has 13 residues. J gave up 4 bases and V 5 bases, and 4 bases lay outside the gene matches. The CDR3 spells CASSLGGGYEQYF. The CDR3 nucleotides are TGTGCCAGCAGTCTCGGGGGGGGATACGAGCAGTACTTC.

The J gene is TRBJ2-4, the V gene TRBV20-1; D not certain. The germline V gene encodes CDR1 DFQATT and CDR2 SNEGSKA (reference sequence). The CDR3 extends over 14 amino acids. V lost 3 bases to trimming and J lost 7 bases, with 16 bases between them. Here the CDR3 DNA reads TGCAGTGCTAGTGGGTCGGTTGGAGAGAACATTCAGTACTTC. Protein: CSASGSVGENIQYF.

This sequence joins TRBV20-1 and TRBJ2-7; D gene ambiguous. The germline gives CDR1 DFQATT, CDR2 SNEGSKA (reference sequence). This CDR3 comprises 11 residues. The CDR3 DNA sequence: TGCAGCAGTGGAGTTTTACACGAGCAGTACTTC. Translating it yields CSSGVLHEQYF.

This sequence joins TRBV7-9 and TRBJ2-3; tentatively, D is TRBD1 (6 bases). The CDR3 loop spans 16 amino acids. The V gene's germline CDR1 is SEHNR and CDR2 FQNEAQ (reference sequence). V was trimmed by 5 bases and J by 0 bases, leaving 15 bases between them. The CDR3 bases are TGTGCCAGCAGCAGATTAACAGGGCTGAGCACAGATACGCAGTATTTT. Its translation is CASSRLTGLSTDTQYF.

The gene calls are TRBV11-3 and TRBJ2-1, with 9 bases that match TRBD2. J was trimmed by 0 bases and V by 6 bases; bases with no gene match: 9. The CDR3 length is 17 residues. Per the germline V gene, CDR1 is SGHNT and CDR2 is YENEEA. The CDR3 sequence is CASSFQGGRVSYNEQFF. The CDR3, as DNA: TGTGCCAGCAGTTTCCAAGGCGGGAGGGTCTCCTACAATGAGCAGTTCTTC.

This clone was counted a few times. The V and J genes are TRBV6-6 and TRBJ2-7; a weak D match, TRBD2 (6 bases). Germline values: CDR1 MNHNY, CDR2 SVGAGI (reference sequence). The germline V and J ends were trimmed by 8 bases and 2 bases, with 13 bases remaining between them. The CDR3 has 13 amino acids. The CDR3 spells CASRDGTPYEQYF. The CDR3 DNA reads as TGTGCCAGCCGGGACGGGACTCCCTACGAGCAGTACTTC.

The chain is built from TRBV5-1 and TRBJ2-3, with D possibly matching TRBD2 (5 bases). Trimming pared 2 bases from V and 0 bases from J, leaving 10 bases between. The CDR3 extends over 15 amino acids. Looked up from germline, CDR1 is SGHRS and CDR2 is YFSETQ. The CDR3 DNA sequence: TGCGCCAGCAGCTTACTAGGCCCTAGCACAGATACGCAGTATTTT. As protein: CASSLLGPSTDTQYF.

V is TRBV20-1 and J is TRBJ1-1; D is perhaps TRBD1 (5 bases). CDR1 and CDR2 from the germline V gene are DFQATT and SNEGSKA (reference sequence). V was cut by 3 bases and J by 1 base, with 12 bases left in between. The CDR3 contains 14 residues. CDR3 protein: CSASSLGENTEAFF. The CDR3 nucleotides are TGCAGTGCTAGTAGTTTAGGGGAGAACACTGAAGCTTTCTTT.

A remark on this clone: One end of the junction varies from germline; a read error may be responsible. This rearrangement joins TRBV7-7 to TRBJ2-1, with D maybe TRBD2 (6 bases). Germline-derived CDR1 and CDR2 are SSHAT and FNYEAQ (reference sequence). The CDR3 is made up of 18 amino acids. The CDR3 region has the DNA TGTGCTAGCAGTCCTATTAGGGCGGGAACCTTCTCCTACAATGAGCAGTTCTTC. Translation gives CASSPIRAGTFSYNEQFF.

The V call is TRBV18, the J call TRBJ1-4; D not certain. CDR1 KGHSH and CDR2 LQKENI come from the germline V gene. The CDR3 loop spans 13 amino acids. With 4 bases removed from V and 8 bases from J, the gap between germline ends came to 11 bases. The DNA of the CDR3 is TGTGCCAGCTCACTAACAGTAAGCGAAAAACTGTTTTTT. This gives the protein CASSLTVSEKLFF.

The chain employs TRBV4-2 and TRBJ2-7, with 11 bases aligning to TRBD2. The CDR3 is 16 residues long. With V trimmed by 3 bases and J by 0 bases, 4 bases remained unmatched. CDR1 is LGHNA, CDR2 YNFKEQ, per germline. The chain's CDR3 is CASSQGTSGSSYEQYF. CDR3 nucleotides: TGTGCCAGCAGCCAGGGGACTAGCGGTTCCTCCTACGAGCAGTACTTC.

In its sample, this clone was seen once. The J gene is TRBJ1-5, the V gene TRBV18, with 9 bases fitting TRBD1. With V trimmed by 3 bases and J by 0 bases, 3 bases remained unmatched. The CDR3 loop spans 16 amino acids. Germline-derived CDR1 and CDR2 are KGHSH and LQKENI. CDR3 sequence (DNA): TGTGCCAGCTCACCCGGGACAGGGTTTAGCAATCAGCCCCAGCATTTT. Encoded protein: CASSPGTGFSNQPQHF.

This chain joins TRBV27 and TRBJ2-2; 11 bases line up with TRBD2. Trimming at V came to 2 bases and at J to 3 bases, leaving 2 bases not matched to a gene. The CDR3 extends over 16 amino acids. CDR1 and CDR2 (germline): MNHEY, SMNVEV (reference sequence). The DNA of the CDR3 is TGTGCCAGCAGTTTAGGACTAGCGGGTTACACCGGGGAGCTGTTTTTT. Translated: CASSLGLAGYTGELFF.

This sequence joins TRBV7-9 and TRBJ2-1; D unresolved. Between the trimmed V and J ends, which lost 5 bases and 7 bases, there was a span of 12 bases. CDR1 and CDR2 (germline): SEHNR, FQNEAQ (reference sequence). The CDR3 sequence is 13 residues long. For the CDR3, the DNA is TGTGCCAGCAGCCGAAGCGTTGGGAATGAGCAGTTCTTC. Protein product: CASSRSVGNEQFF.

The chain uses TRBV30 and TRBJ1-5, with unresolved D. Germline assignment: CDR1 GTSNPN and CDR2 SVGIG (reference sequence). Trimming shortened V by 2 bases and J by 0 bases, and 5 bases separated the two germline ends. The CDR3 has 13 amino acids. The CDR3 loop reads CAWSTASNQPQHF. The CDR3 bases are TGTGCCTGGAGTACCGCTAGCAATCAGCCCCAGCATTTT. Combining the CDR3 with reference TRBV30 and TRBJ1-5 gives the whole variable domain SQTIHQWPATLVQPVGSPLSLECTVEGTSNPNLYWYRQAAGRGLQLLFYSVGIGQISSEVPQNLSASRPQDRQFILSSKKLLLSDSGFYLCAWSTASNQPQHFGDGTRLSIL.

The V gene is TRBV7-6, the J gene TRBJ2-3, with 11 positions matching TRBD2. The CDR3 has 16 residues. Germline V lookup: CDR1 SGHVS, CDR2 FNYEAQ. Germline trimming cut 4 bases from V and 3 bases from J; bases unmatched to any gene: 6. CDR3 bases: TGTGCCAGCAGCTCTCCTCTAGCGGGAGGAACAGATACGCAGTATTTT. This sequence encodes CASSSPLAGGTDTQYF.

Points on this clone: Other DNA sequences in this specimen translate into the identical CDR3. V and J are TRBV28 and TRBJ2-7; no firm D call. The CDR3 runs 12 residues. Germline CDR1 is MDHEN and CDR2 is SYDVKM. V was trimmed by 3 bases and J by 4 bases, leaving 7 bases between them. The CDR3 nucleotides are TGTGCCAGCAGTTTGGGATCGTACGAGCAGTACTTC. Translated, it gives CASSLGSYEQYF.